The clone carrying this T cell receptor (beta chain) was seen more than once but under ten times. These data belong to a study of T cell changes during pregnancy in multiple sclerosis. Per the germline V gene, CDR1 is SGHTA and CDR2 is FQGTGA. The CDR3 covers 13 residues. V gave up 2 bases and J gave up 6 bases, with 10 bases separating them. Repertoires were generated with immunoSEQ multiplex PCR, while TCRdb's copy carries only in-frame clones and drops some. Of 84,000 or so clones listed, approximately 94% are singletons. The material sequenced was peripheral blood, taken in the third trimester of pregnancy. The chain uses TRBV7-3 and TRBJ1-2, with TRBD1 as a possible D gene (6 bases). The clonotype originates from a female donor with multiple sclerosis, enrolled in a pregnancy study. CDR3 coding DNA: TGTGCCAGCAGCTTAGGCAGGGGAAATGGCTACACCTTC. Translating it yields CASSLGRGNGYTF. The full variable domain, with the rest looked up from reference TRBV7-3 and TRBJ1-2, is GAGVSQTPSNKVTEKGKYVELRCDPISGHTALYWYRQSLGQGPEFLIYFQGTGAADDSGLPNDRFFAVRPEGSVSTLKIQRTERGDSAVYLCASSLGRGNGYTFGSGTRLTVV.